The clone carrying this TCR beta chain was detected only once. The target antigen is unknown. Viral peptide pools were used in the ViraFEST assay to expand antigen-specific CD4+ T cells, and sequencing came afterward. Subsequent to approximately 11 days of culture, CD4+ T cells were isolated. Vaccine recipients lacked prior SARS-CoV-2 infection and had negative nucleocapsid antibodies. They grew 2 million to 2.5 million PBMC in each well, adding about 10 IU/ml IL-2 and about 9.9 ug/ml peptides. Cells had half their medium changed to IL-2 medium on days 3 and 7. Profiling relied on immunoSEQ multiplex PCR, and the TCRdb table lists in-frame clones only, not all of them. Here the sample spans about 41,000 clones, more than 60% being singletons. This entry belongs to a study of vaccination effects on CD4 cells after COVID-19. Across the whole study: Two doses of either BNT162b2 or mRNA-1273 were given to each participant.

V was shortened by 0 bases and J by 5 bases, with 8 bases between the two germline ends. The CDR3 consists of 14 residues. Germline V gene lookup returns CDR1 SGHDN and CDR2 FVKESK. This clonotype was obtained from a human donor who received a COVID-19 vaccine. Sequenced material: CD4+ T cells from PBMCs cultured with HCoV-OC43 spike peptides, taken before COVID-19 vaccination. Subset defined: HCoV-OC43 spike overlapping peptide pool stimulation. This chain uses TRBV14 with TRBJ1-5; D not certain. The CDR3 DNA follows: TGTGCCAGCAGCCAAGATGGGAGGGATCAGCCCCAGCATTTT. Translating gives CASSQDGRDQPQHF. The entire variable domain, with the rest obtained from reference TRBV14 and TRBJ1-5, is as follows: EAGVTQFPSHSVIEKGQTVTLRCDPISGHDNLYWYRRVMGKEIKFLLHFVKESKQDESGMPNNRFLAERTGGTYSTLKVQPAELEDSGVYFCASSQDGRDQPQHFGDGTRLSIL.